This TCR beta chain stems from a study of blood T cell repertoires in COVID-19. Study context: COVID-19 samples, acute and convalescent, were from the United States, Italy and Spain.

This CDR3 region has 13 residues. Trimming removed 6 bases from V and 5 bases from J; junction bases left unmatched: 3. Germline values: CDR1 MDHEN, CDR2 SYDVKM. Method: immunoSEQ multiplex PCR; TCRdb's copy keeps in-frame clones and lacks some. This sample has about 300,000 clones, with 70% to 90% found just once. Seattle patients were enrolled during active infection and followed longitudinally. The sample comprised peripheral blood. V usage is TRBV28 and J usage is TRBJ1-2; TRBD1 matches 10 bases. The receptor was isolated from a woman aged 45-65 years with COVID-19, enrolled during active disease. CDR3 region: CASRPGQGYGYTF. The CDR3 bases are TGTGCCAGCAGGCCGGGACAGGGGTATGGCTACACCTTC.